A selection of T cell receptor beta chains follows, all from one sample in a study of early T cells in non-severe SARS-CoV-2 infection. Via MiXCR, TCRdb re-called the 5' RACE reads, giving one row per CDR3 protein. The sample includes 30,000 to 40,000 distinct CDR3 sequences, less than 7.5% seen only once; the top ten take more than 20%. This specimen consisted of whole blood, obtained at baseline. Every receptor here comes from an adult who was a healthcare worker with PCR-confirmed SARS-CoV-2 infection or an uninfected control (not recorded which). Both conserved end residues are part of each CDR3. A D gene is named only where the DNA matches it firmly. Clone size is shown for a subset of rows, as once, few, many or a class of expanded clone.

V,size,D,J,length,DNA,CDR3
TRBV7-9,.,.,TRBJ2-1,15,TGTGCCAGCAGCTTAGGGTCGGGGCCCTACAATGAGCAGTTCTTC,CASSLGSGPYNEQFF
TRBV10-3,few,TRBD2,TRBJ2-7,17,TGTGCCACTCGGGGGGGTAGCGGAGGTAGGAGGTTAGCCGAGCAGTACTTC,CATRGGSGGRRLAEQYF
TRBV27,.,.,TRBJ1-4,12,TGTGCCAGCAGACATAATAATGAAAAACTGTTTTTT,CASRHNNEKLFF
TRBV7-3,few,.,TRBJ1-1,14,TGTGCCAGCAGCCTCCGACAGGTGAACACTGAAGCTTTCTTT,CASSLRQVNTEAFF
TRBV6-5,many,.,TRBJ1-3,15,TGTGCCAGCAGTTACTCCGGGACGGTTGGAAACACCATATATTTT,CASSYSGTVGNTIYF
TRBV7-6,many,TRBD1,TRBJ1-4,15,TGTGCCAGCAGCCCTGGGACAGCCGGTAATGAAAAACTGTTTTTT,CASSPGTAGNEKLFF
TRBV3-1,few,.,TRBJ2-3,15,TGTGCCAGCAGCCGACTAGTGGGAGATGCAGATACGCAGTATTTT,CASSRLVGDADTQYF
TRBV9,.,TRBD2,TRBJ2-3,13,TGTGTCAGCAGCGTAGGAGGGACTAGCGCGCAGTATTTT,CVSSVGGTSAQYF
TRBV10-3,many,TRBD2,TRBJ2-1,14,TGTGCCATCAGCGCGGGAGGGCCATACAATGAGCAGTTCTTC,CAISAGGPYNEQFF
TRBV3-1,few,TRBD2,TRBJ2-7,16,TGTGCCAGCAGCCTCATACTAGCGGGAGGGTCCTACGAGCAGTACTTC,CASSLILAGGSYEQYF
TRBV20-1,many,.,TRBJ2-3,15,TGCAGTGCCCGCCTCGCAGGGAAGGAGGGAGATACGCAGTATTTT,CSARLAGKEGDTQYF
TRBV12-3/TRBV12-4,many,.,TRBJ2-2,13,TGTGCCGGAAGAGGGGGGGACACCGGGGAGCTGTTTTTT,CAGRGGDTGELFF
TRBV3-1,many,.,TRBJ1-4,15,TGTGCCAGCAGCCCCGGCAAGAGGTATAATGAAAAACTGTTTTTT,CASSPGKRYNEKLFF
TRBV11-2,medium-sized,.,TRBJ1-5,13,TGTGCCAGCAGCTTAGATATGGCACGGCCCCAGCATTTT,CASSLDMARPQHF
TRBV9,.,TRBD1,TRBJ2-5,16,TGTGCCAGCAGCGTAGAATCTGGGACAGGGCAAGAGACCCAGTACTTC,CASSVESGTGQETQYF
TRBV7-9,many,TRBD2,TRBJ2-2,18,TGTGCCAGCAGCTTATCACTAGCGGGAGCCCCCGACACCGGGGAGCTGTTTTTT,CASSLSLAGAPDTGELFF
TRBV19,.,.,TRBJ1-6,17,TGTGCCAGCAGATCCGAAATCAGCCATACCTCGGGATCACCCCTCCACTTT,CASRSEISHTSGSPLHF
TRBV25-1,many,.,TRBJ1-1,13,TGTGCCAGCAGTGGCCCCGGACGGTCACCAGCTTTCTTT,CASSGPGRSPAFF
TRBV4-3,many,TRBD2,TRBJ2-7,14,TGCGCCAGCAGCCGAGTAGCGGGAGTGAACGAGCAGTACTTC,CASSRVAGVNEQYF
TRBV6-6,.,TRBD1,TRBJ1-2,14,TGTGCCAGCAGACCGAGGACAGGCACCTATGGCTACACCTTC,CASRPRTGTYGYTF
TRBV19,.,.,TRBJ2-3,14,TGTGCCAGTAGTATTGATTCTCCGGGAGATACGCAGTATTTT,CASSIDSPGDTQYF
TRBV5-4,few,.,TRBJ2-2,13,TGTGCCAGCAGCTTCGGAGAGGCCGGGGAGCTGTTTTTT,CASSFGEAGELFF
TRBV6-1,.,TRBD1,TRBJ2-1,17,TGTGCCAGCAGTCGAGAAGGACAGGGTGGGGCACACAATGAGCAGTTCTTC,CASSREGQGGAHNEQFF
TRBV5-1,few,.,TRBJ2-7,14,TGCGCCAGCAGTTTGGGCAGCGGGTTATACGAGCAGTACTTC,CASSLGSGLYEQYF
TRBV30,many,.,TRBJ2-5,13,TGTGCCTGGAGAGTCAGGGCCGGCGAGACCCAGTACTTC,CAWRVRAGETQYF
TRBV6-6,.,.,TRBJ2-3,14,TGTGCCAGCAGTTTGGACAGAGGTGGAGATACGCAGTATTTT,CASSLDRGGDTQYF
TRBV5-4,.,TRBD1,TRBJ1-1,15,TGTGCCAGCAGCTTGCCGGGGACAGACAACACTGAAGCTTTCTTT,CASSLPGTDNTEAFF
TRBV15,few,.,TRBJ2-1,11,TGTGCCACCAGCAGATTCAATGAGCAGTTCTTC,CATSRFNEQFF
TRBV3-1,many,TRBD2,TRBJ2-7,16,TGTGCCAGCAGCCCGATAGCGGGAGGGCCTCCGCGCGAGCAGTACTTC,CASSPIAGGPPREQYF
TRBV7-2,many,.,TRBJ1-6,16,TGTGCCAGCACCAGGAAGGCGGGCACCTATAATTCACCCCTCCACTTT,CASTRKAGTYNSPLHF
TRBV7-3,few,.,TRBJ1-1,13,TGTGCCAGCAGCTTACTTATGGACACTGAAGCTTTCTTT,CASSLLMDTEAFF
TRBV6-2/TRBV6-3,.,.,TRBJ2-1,15,TGTGCCAGCAGTTACCGACCCGGGACTCCTAATGAGCAGTTCTTC,CASSYRPGTPNEQFF
TRBV20-1,many,.,TRBJ2-3,15,TGCAGTGCTTACGCGGCTGAGACAGGAACAGATACGCAGTATTTT,CSAYAAETGTDTQYF
TRBV7-2,many,.,TRBJ2-7,12,TGTGCCAGCAGCTTACTAGGGCGCGAGCAGTACTTC,CASSLLGREQYF
TRBV29-1,few,TRBD1,TRBJ1-2,14,TGCAGCGGCGGGGGACAGGAGCTGAACTATGGCTACACCTTC,CSGGGQELNYGYTF
TRBV20-1,.,.,TRBJ2-5,12,TGCAGTGCTAGCGGCAGCCAAGAGACCCAGTACTTC,CSASGSQETQYF
TRBV6-6,.,.,TRBJ2-2,14,TGTGCCAGCAGGGCCGAGACCTACACCGGGGAGCTGTTTTTT,CASRAETYTGELFF
TRBV2,.,.,TRBJ2-1,13,TGTGCCAGCGGAGGGGTAGCGAGGAATGAGCAGTTCTTC,CASGGVARNEQFF
TRBV24-1,many,TRBD2,TRBJ2-2,19,TGTGCCACCAGTGCCTCGGGGACTAGCGGGAGGGCCCGGACCGGGGAGCTGTTTTTT,CATSASGTSGRARTGELFF
TRBV3-1,few,TRBD1,TRBJ2-7,14,TGTGCCAGCACGCCCCCGGGACAGGGCTACGTGCAGTACTTC,CASTPPGQGYVQYF
TRBV12-3/TRBV12-4,many,TRBD1,TRBJ2-4,13,TGTGCCAGCAGGGACAGGGGGCAAAACATTCAGTACTTC,CASRDRGQNIQYF
TRBV7-2,many,TRBD1,TRBJ2-7,15,TGTGCCAGCAGCTTAGTCCCAGGGGGCGCCTACGAGCAGTACTTC,CASSLVPGGAYEQYF